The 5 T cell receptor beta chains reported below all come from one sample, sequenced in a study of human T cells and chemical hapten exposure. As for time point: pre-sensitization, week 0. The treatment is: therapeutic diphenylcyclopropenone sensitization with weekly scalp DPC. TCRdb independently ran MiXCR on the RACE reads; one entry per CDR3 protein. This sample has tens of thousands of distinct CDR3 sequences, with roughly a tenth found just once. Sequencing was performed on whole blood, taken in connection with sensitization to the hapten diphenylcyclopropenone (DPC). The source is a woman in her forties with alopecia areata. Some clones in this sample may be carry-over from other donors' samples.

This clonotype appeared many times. CDR3 amino acids: CASSRQGWDQPQHF. Written as DNA, the CDR3 is TGTGCCAGCAGCAGACAGGGGTGGGATCAGCCCCAGCATTTT. This chain joins TRBV12-3 or TRBV12-4 and TRBJ1-5; 8 bases line up with TRBD1. The length of the CDR3 is 14 residues. After removal of 6 bases from V and 5 bases from J, the junction contained 6 bases not matched to a gene.

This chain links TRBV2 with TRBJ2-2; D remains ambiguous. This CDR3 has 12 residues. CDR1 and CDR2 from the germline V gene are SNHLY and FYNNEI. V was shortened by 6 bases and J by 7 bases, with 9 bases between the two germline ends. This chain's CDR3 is CASRETGGELFF. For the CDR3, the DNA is TGTGCCAGCAGGGAGACCGGCGGGGAGCTGTTTTTT.

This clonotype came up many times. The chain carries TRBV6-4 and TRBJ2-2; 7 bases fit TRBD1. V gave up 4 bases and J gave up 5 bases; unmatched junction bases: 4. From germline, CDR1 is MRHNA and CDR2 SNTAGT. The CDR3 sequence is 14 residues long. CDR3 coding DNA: TGTGCCAGCAGTGTCGAGGGGGCAACCGGGGAGCTGTTTTTT. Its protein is CASSVEGATGELFF.

The CDR3 DNA is TGTGCCAGCAGTGAAACCCCGTCCTCTGGAAACACCATATATTTT. Amino acid sequence: CASSETPSSGNTIYF. The chain couples TRBV6-1 to TRBJ1-3; D call uncertain. The germline CDR1 and CDR2 sequences are MNHNS and SASEGT. The germline V and J ends were trimmed by 2 bases and 0 bases, with 8 bases remaining between them. The CDR3 runs to 15 residues.

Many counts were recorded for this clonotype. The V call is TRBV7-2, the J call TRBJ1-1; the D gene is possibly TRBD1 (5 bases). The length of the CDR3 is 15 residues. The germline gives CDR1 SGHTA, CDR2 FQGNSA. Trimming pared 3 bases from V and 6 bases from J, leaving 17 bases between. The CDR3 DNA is TGTGCCAGCAGCTTTAGACCGGGGTCGGGGGCTGAAGCTTTCTTT. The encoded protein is CASSFRPGSGAEAFF.